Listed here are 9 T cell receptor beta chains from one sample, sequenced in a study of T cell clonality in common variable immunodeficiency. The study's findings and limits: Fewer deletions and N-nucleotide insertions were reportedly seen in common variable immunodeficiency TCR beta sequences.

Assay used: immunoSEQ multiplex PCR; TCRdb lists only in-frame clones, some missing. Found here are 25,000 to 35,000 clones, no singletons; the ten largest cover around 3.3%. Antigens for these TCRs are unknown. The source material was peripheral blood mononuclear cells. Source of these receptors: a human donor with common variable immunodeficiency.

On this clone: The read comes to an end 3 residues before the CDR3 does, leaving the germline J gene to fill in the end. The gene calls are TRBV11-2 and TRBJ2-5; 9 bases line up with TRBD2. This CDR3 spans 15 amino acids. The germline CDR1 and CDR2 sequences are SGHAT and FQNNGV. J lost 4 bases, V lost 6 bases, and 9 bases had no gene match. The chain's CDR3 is CASSPTLLAGETQYF. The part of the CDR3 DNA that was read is TGTGCCAGCAGTCCAACCCTACTAGCGGGAGAGACC.

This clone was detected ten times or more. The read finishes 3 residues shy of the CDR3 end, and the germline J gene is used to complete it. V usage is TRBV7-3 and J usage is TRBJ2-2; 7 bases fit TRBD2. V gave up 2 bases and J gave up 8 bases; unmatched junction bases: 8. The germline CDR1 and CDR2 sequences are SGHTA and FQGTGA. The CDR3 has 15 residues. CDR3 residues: CASSLLGGSSGELFF. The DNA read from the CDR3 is TGTGCCAGCAGCTTATTAGGCGGGAGTTCGGGGGAG.

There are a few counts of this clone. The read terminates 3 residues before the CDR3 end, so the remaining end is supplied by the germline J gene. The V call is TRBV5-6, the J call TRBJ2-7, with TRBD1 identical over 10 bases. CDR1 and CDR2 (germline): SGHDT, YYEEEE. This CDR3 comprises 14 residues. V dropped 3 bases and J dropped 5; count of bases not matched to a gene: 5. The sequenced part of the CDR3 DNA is TGTGCCAGCAGCTGGGGACAGGGGAGCCACGAG. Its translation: CASSWGQGSHE. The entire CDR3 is CASSWGQGSHEQYF.

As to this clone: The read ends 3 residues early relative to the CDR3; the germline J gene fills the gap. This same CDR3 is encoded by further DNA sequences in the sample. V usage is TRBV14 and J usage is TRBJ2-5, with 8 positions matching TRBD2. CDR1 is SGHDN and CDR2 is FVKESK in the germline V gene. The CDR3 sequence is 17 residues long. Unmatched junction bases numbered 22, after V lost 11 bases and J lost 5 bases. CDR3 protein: CAGWWGLVTFSRETQYF. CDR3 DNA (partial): TGTGCCGGTTGGTGGGGACTAGTTACGTTTAGTAGGGAGACC.

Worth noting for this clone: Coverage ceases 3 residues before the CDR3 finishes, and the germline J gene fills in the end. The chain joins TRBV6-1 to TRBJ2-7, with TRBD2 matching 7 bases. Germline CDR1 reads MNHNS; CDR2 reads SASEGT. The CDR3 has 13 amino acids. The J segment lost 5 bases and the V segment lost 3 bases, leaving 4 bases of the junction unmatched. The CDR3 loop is CASSDGGGNEQYF. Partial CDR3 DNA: TGTGCCAGCAGTGACGGGGGAGGGAACGAG.

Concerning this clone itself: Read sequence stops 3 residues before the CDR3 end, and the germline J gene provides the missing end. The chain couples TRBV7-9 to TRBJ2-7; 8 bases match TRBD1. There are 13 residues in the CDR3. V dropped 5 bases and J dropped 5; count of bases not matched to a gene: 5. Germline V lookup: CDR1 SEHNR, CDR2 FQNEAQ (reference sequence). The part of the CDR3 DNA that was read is TGTGCCAGCAGCACCCCAGGGGGCGACGAG. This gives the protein CASSTPGGDE. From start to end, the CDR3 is CASSTPGGDEQYF.

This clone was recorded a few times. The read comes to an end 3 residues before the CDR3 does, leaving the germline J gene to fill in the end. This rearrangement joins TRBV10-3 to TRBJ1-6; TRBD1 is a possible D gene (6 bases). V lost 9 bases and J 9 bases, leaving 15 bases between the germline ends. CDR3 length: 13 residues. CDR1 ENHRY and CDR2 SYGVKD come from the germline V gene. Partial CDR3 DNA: TGTGCCATTCACCGGGACATCGGTTCACCC. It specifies CAIHRDIGSP. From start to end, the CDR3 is CAIHRDIGSPLHF.

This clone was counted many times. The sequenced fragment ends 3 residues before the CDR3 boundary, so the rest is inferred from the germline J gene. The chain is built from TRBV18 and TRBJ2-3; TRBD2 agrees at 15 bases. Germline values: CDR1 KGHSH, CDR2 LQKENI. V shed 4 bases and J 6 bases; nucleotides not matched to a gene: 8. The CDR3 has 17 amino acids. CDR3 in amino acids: CASSQPGLAGGTDTQYF. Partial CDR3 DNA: TGTGCCAGCTCACAACCGGGACTAGCGGGAGGTACGGATACG.

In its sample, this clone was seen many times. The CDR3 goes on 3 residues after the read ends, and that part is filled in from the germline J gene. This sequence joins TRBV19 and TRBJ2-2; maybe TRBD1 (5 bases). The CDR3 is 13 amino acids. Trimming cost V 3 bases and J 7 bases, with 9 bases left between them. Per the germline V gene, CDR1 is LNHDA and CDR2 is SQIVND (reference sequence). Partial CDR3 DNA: TGTGCCAGTAGTATTGGGGCAGGCGGGGAG. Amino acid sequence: CASSIGAGGE. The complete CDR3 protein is CASSIGAGGELFF.